Presented here are 32 T cell receptor beta chains from one specimen sequenced in a study of T cell responses to AZD1222 COVID-19 vaccine. Some clones are missing from TCRdb's copy, which holds only in-frame ones; the method was immunoSEQ multiplex PCR. The sample lists roughly 120,000 clones, roughly 90% occurring once. Sample: peripheral blood, taken 28 days after the second AZD1222 dose. The receptors were gathered from an adult who received the AZD1222 COVID-19 vaccine.

The chain links TRBV20-1 to TRBJ2-6; no clear D gene. Germline V gives CDR1 DFQATT, CDR2 SNEGSKA (reference sequence). The CDR3 extends over 14 amino acids. Trimming took 3 bases from V and 0 from J, leaving 6 bases between them. The CDR3 nucleotides read TGCAGTGCTAGTGTTAGCTCTGGGGCCAACGTCCTGACTTTC. It translates to CSASVSSGANVLTF.

The V call is TRBV19, the J call TRBJ2-3; D possibly corresponds to TRBD1 (6 bases). Germline CDR1 is LNHDA and CDR2 is SQIVND (reference sequence). The ends were cut back, 3 bases at V and 3 bases at J, with 10 bases in the middle. The length of the CDR3 is 14 residues. CDR3 loop: CASSIGRGTDTQYF. The CDR3 DNA follows: TGTGCCAGTAGTATTGGTAGGGGGACAGATACGCAGTATTTT. Drawing the rest from reference TRBV19 and TRBJ2-3, the complete variable domain is DGGITQSPKYLFRKEGQNVTLSCEQNLNHDAMYWYRQDPGQGLRLIYYSQIVNDFQKGDIAEGYSVSREKKESFPLTVTSAQKNPTAFYLCASSIGRGTDTQYFGPGTRLTVL.

This rearrangement joins TRBV4-1 to TRBJ2-1; 11 positions agree with TRBD2. The length of the CDR3 is 17 residues. Per the germline V gene, CDR1 is MGHRA and CDR2 is YSYEKL. Unmatched junction bases numbered 6, after V lost 2 bases and J lost 3 bases. The CDR3 DNA reads TGCGCCAGCAGCCAACAGGAGACTAGCGGGGACTACAATGAGCAGTTCTTC. It codes for CASSQQETSGDYNEQFF.

This chain joins TRBV18 and TRBJ2-7; D remains unclear. Trimming left V 3 bases short and J 2 bases short, with 5 bases between. CDR1 KGHSH and CDR2 LQKENI come from the germline V gene. The CDR3 runs to 12 residues. DNA for the CDR3: TGTGCCAGCTCACCGGACCCCTACGAGCAGTACTTC. Protein: CASSPDPYEQYF.

V gene TRBV7-9 combines with J gene TRBJ1-6, with D possibly being TRBD1 (6 bases). The CDR3 contains 17 residues. V was clipped by 5 bases and J by 9 bases, with 23 bases between them. Germline V gene lookup returns CDR1 SEHNR and CDR2 FQNEAQ (reference sequence). Here the CDR3 reads CASSPSTASQGISPLHF. The CDR3 region has the DNA TGTGCCAGCAGCCCCTCGACAGCTTCTCAGGGGATTTCACCCCTCCACTTT.

J is TRBJ2-2 and V is TRBV14, with 9 bases that match TRBD1. With V trimmed by 3 bases and J by 6 bases, 11 bases remained unmatched. The V gene's germline CDR1 is SGHDN and CDR2 FVKESK. The CDR3 totals 17 residues. Written as DNA, the CDR3 is TGTGCCAGCAGCCATAACAGGGGGCCGGTTTTGCCCGGGGAGCTGTTTTTT. This gives the protein CASSHNRGPVLPGELFF.

This chain uses TRBV18 with TRBJ1-2, with a tentative D call TRBD1 (6 bases). The CDR3 runs 16 residues. Between the trimmed V and J ends, which lost 0 bases and 1 base, there was a span of 12 bases. Germline CDR1 is KGHSH and CDR2 is LQKENI. The CDR3: CASSPPVGGGNYGYTF. CDR3 in DNA: TGTGCCAGCTCACCACCGGTTGGAGGGGGTAACTATGGCTACACCTTC.

The rearrangement joins TRBV6-5 to TRBJ2-7; D ambiguous. CDR1 is MNHEY, CDR2 SVGAGI, per germline. V gave up 2 bases and J gave up 3 bases, with 8 bases separating them. The CDR3 runs 13 residues. Here the CDR3 DNA reads TGTGCCAGCAGTTACGGGCACAGCTACGAGCAGTACTTC. This encodes CASSYGHSYEQYF.

The chain is built from TRBV5-6 and TRBJ2-7; D unclear. Germline assignment: CDR1 SGHDT and CDR2 YYEEEE. The CDR3 runs to 12 residues. The V and J ends lost 0 bases and 3 bases respectively, with 4 bases between them. CDR3 sequence: CASSLESYEQYF. The CDR3 DNA sequence: TGTGCCAGCAGCTTGGAGAGCTACGAGCAGTACTTC.

This chain uses TRBV9 with TRBJ1-1; 9 nucleotides align to TRBD1. V shed 3 bases, J shed 4 bases, and the junction held 10 bases outside the gene matches. Germline V CDR1 and CDR2: SGDLS, YYNGEE. The CDR3 is 16 amino acids. DNA of the CDR3: TGTGCCAGCAGCGGAACGGGGACAGGGACGGGCACTGAAGCTTTCTTT. Translating gives CASSGTGTGTGTEAFF.

The V and J genes are TRBV18 and TRBJ1-1; D is uncertain. CDR1 and CDR2 (germline): KGHSH, LQKENI. V was shortened by 3 bases and J by 6 bases, with 14 bases between the two germline ends. CDR3 length equals 14 residues. CDR3 coding DNA: TGTGCCAGCTCACCTTCACAGCATTTGGCTGAAGCTTTCTTT. Translating it yields CASSPSQHLAEAFF.

This clone was counted a few times. The sample contains more than one DNA sequence encoding this CDR3. V usage is TRBV7-9 and J usage is TRBJ2-7; D tentatively reads TRBD1 or TRBD2 (5 bases each). Germline CDR1 SEHNR, CDR2 FQNEAQ (reference sequence). This CDR3 comprises 14 residues. V was pared by 0 bases and J by 0 bases, with 6 bases between. The CDR3, as DNA: TGTGCCAGCAGCTTAGCAGGGACCTCCTACGAGCAGTACTTC. Residues: CASSLAGTSYEQYF.

This chain uses TRBV4-2 with TRBJ1-2, with 8 bases fitting TRBD1. Germline V lookup: CDR1 LGHNA, CDR2 YNFKEQ. This CDR3 region has 15 residues. V lost 4 bases and J lost 6; bases outside the gene matches: 10. As DNA, the CDR3 is TGTGCCAGCAGCCTACCGGACATGACAGGGGATGGCTACACCTTC. Residues: CASSLPDMTGDGYTF.

This sequence joins TRBV27 and TRBJ2-3, with a possible D match to TRBD2 (7 bases). CDR1 MNHEY and CDR2 SMNVEV come from the germline V gene (reference sequence). The germline V and J ends were trimmed by 7 bases and 5 bases, with 19 bases remaining between them. This CDR3 region has 15 residues. CDR3 amino acids: CASKQGGVVGDTQYF. The CDR3, as DNA: TGTGCCAGCAAACAAGGGGGGGTCGTGGGAGATACGCAGTATTTT.

Only one count was recorded for this clone. The chain uses TRBV6-5 and TRBJ1-6, with D unclear. V lost 6 bases and J 3 bases, leaving 12 bases between the germline ends. This CDR3 is built from 15 residues. Germline V gene data show CDR1 as MNHEY and CDR2 as SVGAGI. CDR3 nucleotides: TGTGCCAGCAGACCTCCCGGGGACTATAATTCACCCCTCCACTTT. Its protein is CASRPPGDYNSPLHF.

The J gene is TRBJ2-6, the V gene TRBV4-2, with 8 positions matching TRBD1. The V gene end was trimmed by 0 bases and the J gene end by 4 bases; junction bases not matched to a gene: 5. The CDR3 loop spans 17 amino acids. Germline lookup yields CDR1 LGHNA and CDR2 YNFKEQ. The CDR3 DNA reads as TGTGCCAGCAGCCAAGAAACAGGGGGAACCGGGGCCAACGTCCTGACTTTC. Translation gives CASSQETGGTGANVLTF.

The rearrangement joins TRBV6-5 to TRBJ1-1; D gene unclear. Trimming took off 6 bases at V and 0 bases at J, with 5 bases between the two ends. The CDR3 loop spans 12 amino acids. CDR1 MNHEY and CDR2 SVGAGI come from the germline V gene. CDR3 residues: CASRQMNTEAFF. CDR3 bases: TGTGCCAGCAGACAAATGAACACTGAAGCTTTCTTT.

The V call is TRBV7-2, the J call TRBJ1-1; no firm D call. The germline V gene has CDR1 SGHTA and CDR2 FQGNSA. This CDR3 region has 14 residues. V dropped 3 bases and J dropped 3 bases, with 11 bases sitting between them. The CDR3 DNA follows: TGTGCCAGCAGCTTGGACGGATCATACACTGAAGCTTTCTTT. Encoded protein: CASSLDGSYTEAFF.

The J gene is TRBJ1-1, the V gene TRBV9; 11 positions agree with TRBD1. Germline V CDR1 and CDR2: SGDLS, YYNGEE. With 3 bases clipped from V and 6 bases from J, the junction kept 4 bases outside the gene matches. This CDR3 has 14 amino acids. CDR3 sequence reads: CASSEDRGLSEAFF. CDR3 in DNA: TGTGCCAGCAGCGAGGACAGGGGGCTCTCTGAAGCTTTCTTT.

In DNA form, the CDR3 reads TGTGCCACCAGTAGGTCCGACAGGGCCTACGAGCAGTACTTC. Its translation: CATSRSDRAYEQYF. This chain joins TRBV24-1 and TRBJ2-7, with 7 positions matching TRBD1. The CDR3 is 14 residues long. With V trimmed by 6 bases and J by 2 bases, 6 bases remained unmatched. In germline, CDR1 is KGHDR, CDR2 SFDVKD.

V gene TRBV18 combines with J gene TRBJ1-1; a possible D gene is TRBD1 (5 bases). CDR1 and CDR2 from the germline V gene are KGHSH and LQKENI. The ends were cut back, 0 bases at V and 1 base at J, with 15 bases in the middle. This CDR3 spans 17 amino acids. Written as DNA, the CDR3 is TGTGCCAGCTCACCACCCGGACATCTCCTTACGAACACTGAAGCTTTCTTT. Translated, it gives CASSPPGHLLTNTEAFF.

The V and J genes are TRBV28 and TRBJ1-2; 7 nucleotides match TRBD1. The CDR3 is 12 amino acids. Trimming at V came to 7 bases and at J to 3 bases, leaving 2 bases not matched to a gene. The germline gives CDR1 MDHEN, CDR2 SYDVKM. CDR3 bases: TGTGCCAGCAACGGACAGGACTATGGCTACACCTTC. Amino acids: CASNGQDYGYTF.

This clone came up once. The chain carries TRBV5-6 and TRBJ1-5; D remains ambiguous. The CDR3 loop spans 16 amino acids. Between the trimmed V and J ends, which lost 1 base and 0 bases, there was a span of 11 bases. Germline CDR1 SGHDT, CDR2 YYEEEE. In DNA form, the CDR3 reads TGTGCCAGCAGCTTGCACTTGGGGAGTAGCAATCAGCCCCAGCATTTT. Its protein product is CASSLHLGSSNQPQHF. Full variable domain (remainder filled in from reference TRBV5-6 and TRBJ1-5): DAGVTQSPTHLIKTRGQQVTLRCSPKSGHDTVSWYQQALGQGPQFIFQYYEEEERQRGNFPDRFSGHQFPNYSSELNVNALLLGDSALYLCASSLHLGSSNQPQHFGDGTRLSIL.

This clone was recorded once. The V and J genes are TRBV3-1 (or the pseudogene TRBV3-2) and TRBJ1-1; D possibly corresponds to TRBD1 (5 bases). Germline V gives CDR1 LGHDT, CDR2 YNNKEL (reference sequence). The V gene lost 8 bases and the J gene lost 0 bases, with 13 bases spanning the gap. This CDR3 contains 14 residues. CDR3 in DNA: TGTGCCAGCGAGTCAAAGGGGTTGAACACTGAAGCTTTCTTT. It codes for CASESKGLNTEAFF.

The CDR3 region has the DNA TGTGCCAGCAGTTTACAGGGGGTTTCTGAAAAACTGTTTTTT. Translation: CASSLQGVSEKLFF. V is TRBV2 and J is TRBJ1-4; 8 bases match TRBD1. Looked up from germline, CDR1 is SNHLY and CDR2 is FYNNEI. The CDR3 runs to 14 residues. The V segment lost 5 bases and the J segment 7 bases; nucleotides outside the gene matches: 6.

V usage is TRBV9 and J usage is TRBJ2-1; no reliable D call. Germline loops: CDR1 SGDLS, CDR2 YYNGEE. Deletions cut 0 bases from V and 4 bases from J, with 11 bases between. The CDR3 is 15 residues long. Here the CDR3 reads CASSVVTVEYNEQFF. CDR3 sequence (DNA): TGTGCCAGCAGCGTAGTAACGGTAGAATACAATGAGCAGTTCTTC.

The chain combines TRBV4-2 with TRBJ1-1; 7 bases match TRBD1. The length of the CDR3 is 16 residues. V shed 3 bases, J shed 0 bases, and the junction held 7 bases outside the gene matches. CDR1 is LGHNA and CDR2 is YNFKEQ in the germline V gene. The CDR3 sequence is CASSQMTGIMNTEAFF. The CDR3, as DNA: TGTGCCAGCAGCCAGATGACAGGGATAATGAACACTGAAGCTTTCTTT.

This clone has a single count. The chain uses TRBV15 and TRBJ2-3, with D possibly being TRBD1 (5 bases). Trimming removed 0 bases from V and 2 bases from J, with 9 bases in between. This CDR3 has 15 amino acids. Germline CDR1 reads LNHNV; CDR2 reads YYDKDF (reference sequence). The CDR3 nucleotides read TGTGCCACCAGCAGAGACAGGGTAGCCACAGATACGCAGTATTTT. Encoded protein: CATSRDRVATDTQYF.

The chain joins TRBV21-1 to TRBJ2-7; the table's D call, TRBD2, was not checked against the DNA. TRBV21-1 is reported as a pseudogene. The CDR3 is made up of 15 amino acids. The DNA for the CDR3 is TGTGCCAGCAGCAAGAGGAACCCGTCCCCCTACGAGCAGTACTTC. Its protein product is CASSKRNPSPYEQYF.

In nucleotides, the CDR3 is TGTGCCAGCAGCTTAATGGAAAACCAAGAGACCCAGTACTTC. It codes for CASSLMENQETQYF. This rearrangement joins TRBV13 to TRBJ2-5; no definite D call. Germline loops: CDR1 PRHDT, CDR2 FYEKMQ (reference sequence). The CDR3 has 14 amino acids. Trimming cost V 2 bases and J 0 bases, with 7 bases left between them.

The chain employs TRBV18 and TRBJ1-3; D perhaps matches TRBD1 (6 bases). Germline V gives CDR1 KGHSH, CDR2 LQKENI. V was shortened by 0 bases and J by 4 bases, with 10 bases between the two germline ends. This CDR3 has 15 amino acids. As DNA, the CDR3 is TGTGCCAGCTCACCACCTGACAGGCAAGGAAACACCATATATTTT. It codes for CASSPPDRQGNTIYF.

The V call is TRBV5-6, the J call TRBJ1-2; maybe TRBD1 (5 bases). Per germline, CDR1 SGHDT and CDR2 YYEEEE. This CDR3 region has 13 residues. Between the trimmed V and J ends, which lost 0 bases and 2 bases, there was a span of 5 bases. This CDR3 is CASSLGGNYGYTF. CDR3 in DNA: TGTGCCAGCAGCTTGGGGGGGAACTATGGCTACACCTTC.